The clone carrying this TCR beta chain has just a few counts. Its antigen is still unknown. This record belongs to a study of regulatory T cells in long-lasting Graves disease. Time point meaning: newly diagnosed GD, antithyroid drugs for less than 3 months. After RNA was extracted from PBMCs, the TCR library was made from it. Study-level results: Persistent Graves' disease cases displayed lower TCR diversity than newly diagnosed ones.

Trimming took 3 bases from V and 4 from J, leaving 15 bases between them. This CDR3 has 15 residues. The germline gives CDR1 KGHSH, CDR2 LQKENI. iRepertoire HTBI primers and Arm-PCR of CDR3 regions built TCR beta libraries. Using its own MiXCR run on the multiplex PCR reads, TCRdb lists one record per CDR3 protein. The table has around 480,000 distinct CDR3 sequences, roughly 15% seen once; the top ten hold around 25%. The same data also contributed to another study, on T cells in Graves' hyperthyroidism and ophthalmopathy. According to that study: Initially, a first-round RT-PCR of the TCR CDR3 employed the HTBI primer set.

This sequence joins TRBV18 and TRBJ1-1, with D unclear. The source material was peripheral blood mononuclear cells (PBMCs), sampled at new diagnosis, from a patient treated with antithyroid drugs. This TCR derives from a woman aged 35-60 years with Graves disease. The CDR3 region is CASSPMTGSTTEAFF. The CDR3 DNA reads as TGTGCCAGCTCACCGATGACGGGAAGCACCACTGAAGCTTTCTTT. Supplemented by reference TRBV18 and TRBJ1-1, the full variable domain reads NAGVMQNPRHLVRRRGQEARLRCSPMKGHSHVYWYRQLPEEGLKFMVYLQKENIIDESGMPKERFSAEFPKEGPSILRIQQVVRGDSAAYFCASSPMTGSTTEAFFGQGTRLTVV.